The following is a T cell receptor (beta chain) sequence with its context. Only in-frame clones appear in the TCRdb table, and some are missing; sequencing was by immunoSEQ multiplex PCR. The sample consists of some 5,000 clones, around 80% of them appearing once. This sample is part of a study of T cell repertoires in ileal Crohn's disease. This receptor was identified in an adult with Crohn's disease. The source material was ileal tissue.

The CDR3 here is CASSQRDRGPVLGTQYF. The CDR3 coding sequence is TGTGCCAGCAGCCAAAGGGACAGAGGGCCAGTTTTGGGGACCCAGTACTTC. The chain couples TRBV7-8 to TRBJ2-5; 7 positions match TRBD1. Germline V gives CDR1 SGHVS, CDR2 FQNEAQ. This CDR3 has 17 residues. The trim removed 5 bases at V and 7 bases at J, leaving 19 bases unmatched.